The clone carrying this T cell receptor (beta chain) occurred a few times. The antigen is not known. Use of 60 Vbeta and 13 Jbeta primers characterized the PCR. Here immunoSEQ multiplex PCR was the method, and the copy in TCRdb shows in-frame clones only, minus some. The table has approximately 150,000 clones, over 60% seen once. These data belong to a study of cytomegalovirus exposure and HLA in healthy donors. Study observations and caveats: Associated with cytomegalovirus, according to the listing, were 150 to 200 TCR beta chains. Most TCR beta V segments were productive about 87% or about 30% of the time in an earlier analysis.

The ends were cut back, 0 bases at V and 1 base at J, with 7 bases in the middle. The CDR3 spans 14 residues. Germline V gene sequence: CDR1 SGHNT, CDR2 YYREEE (reference sequence). This sequence joins TRBV5-4 and TRBJ1-1; no definite D call. Sequenced material: PBMCs. The clonotype originates from a woman aged 60 to 75 in good health and CMV-seronegative. CDR3 protein: CASSLGGGNTEAFF. In nucleotides, the CDR3 is TGTGCCAGCAGCTTGGGGGGAGGGAACACTGAAGCTTTCTTT.